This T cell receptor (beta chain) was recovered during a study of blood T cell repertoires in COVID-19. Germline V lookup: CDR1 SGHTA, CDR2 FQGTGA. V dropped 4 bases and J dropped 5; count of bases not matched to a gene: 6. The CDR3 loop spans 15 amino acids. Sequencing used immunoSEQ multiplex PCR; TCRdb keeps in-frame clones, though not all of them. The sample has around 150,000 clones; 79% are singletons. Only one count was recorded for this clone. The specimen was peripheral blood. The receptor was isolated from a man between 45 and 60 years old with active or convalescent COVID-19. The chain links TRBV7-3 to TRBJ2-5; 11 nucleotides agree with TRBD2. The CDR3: CASSSLAGEAETQYF. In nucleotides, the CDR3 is TGTGCCAGCAGCTCACTAGCGGGAGAGGCGGAGACCCAGTACTTC.